Sequencing of this T cell receptor beta chain was carried out in a study of Ad26.COV2.S vaccination and SARS-CoV-2 variants. Treatment here: around 19 received Ad26.COV2.S at low or high dose, single or two shots; roughly 5 received placebo; per-sample allocation not given. Specimen acquisition occurred on day 63 following the initial vaccine or placebo injection. Germline CDR1 reads SGDLS; CDR2 reads YYNGEE. The trim removed 2 bases at V and 0 bases at J, leaving 6 bases unmatched. This CDR3 is 16 amino acids long. Assay: immunoSEQ multiplex PCR; the TCRdb copy retains only in-frame clones and omits some. The profile covers about 390,000 clones, with approximately 86% appearing a single time and 3.5% taken by the ten largest.

V and J are TRBV9 and TRBJ1-1; 8 bases agree with TRBD1. The clonotype was recovered from a person between 18 and 59 years old who received the Ad26.COV2.S COVID-19 vaccine or a placebo. This specimen consisted of peripheral blood, obtained in a trial of Ad26.COV2.S vaccine versus placebo. The CDR3, as DNA: TGTGCCAGCAGCGTCGGGACAGGTTTCATGAACACTGAAGCTTTCTTT. It yields the protein CASSVGTGFMNTEAFF.